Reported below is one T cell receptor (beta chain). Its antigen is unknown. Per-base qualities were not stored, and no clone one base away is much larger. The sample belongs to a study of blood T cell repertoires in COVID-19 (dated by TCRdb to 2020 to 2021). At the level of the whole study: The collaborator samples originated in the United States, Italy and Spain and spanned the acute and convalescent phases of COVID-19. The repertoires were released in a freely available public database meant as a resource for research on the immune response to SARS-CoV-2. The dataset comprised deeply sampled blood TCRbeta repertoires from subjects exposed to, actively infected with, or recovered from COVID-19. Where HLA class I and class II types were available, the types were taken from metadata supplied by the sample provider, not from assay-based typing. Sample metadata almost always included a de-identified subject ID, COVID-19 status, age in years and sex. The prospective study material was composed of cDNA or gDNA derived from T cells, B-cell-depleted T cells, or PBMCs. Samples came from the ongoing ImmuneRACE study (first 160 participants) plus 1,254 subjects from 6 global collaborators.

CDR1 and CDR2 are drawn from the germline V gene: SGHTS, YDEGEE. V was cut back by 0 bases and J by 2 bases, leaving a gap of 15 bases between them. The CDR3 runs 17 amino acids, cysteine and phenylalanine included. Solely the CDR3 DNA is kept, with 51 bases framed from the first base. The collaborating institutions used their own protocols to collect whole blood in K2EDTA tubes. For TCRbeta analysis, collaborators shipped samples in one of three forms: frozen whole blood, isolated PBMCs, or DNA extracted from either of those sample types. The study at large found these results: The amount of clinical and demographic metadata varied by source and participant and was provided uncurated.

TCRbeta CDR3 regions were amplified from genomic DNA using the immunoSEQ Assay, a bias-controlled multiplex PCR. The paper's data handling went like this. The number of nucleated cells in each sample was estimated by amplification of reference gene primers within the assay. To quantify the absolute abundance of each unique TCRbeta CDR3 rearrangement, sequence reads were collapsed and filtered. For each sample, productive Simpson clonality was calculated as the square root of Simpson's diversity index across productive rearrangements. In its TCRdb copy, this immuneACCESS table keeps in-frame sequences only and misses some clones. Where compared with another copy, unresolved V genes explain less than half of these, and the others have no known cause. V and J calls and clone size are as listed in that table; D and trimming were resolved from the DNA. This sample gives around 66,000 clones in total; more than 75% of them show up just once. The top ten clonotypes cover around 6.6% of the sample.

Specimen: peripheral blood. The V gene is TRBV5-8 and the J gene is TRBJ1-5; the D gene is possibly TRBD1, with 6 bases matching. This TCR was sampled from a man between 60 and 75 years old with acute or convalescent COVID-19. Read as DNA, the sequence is TGTGCCAGCAGCTTGGGGCGGGGGGGCGCCGGCAATCAGCCCCAGCATTTT. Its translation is CASSLGRGGAGNQPQHF.